The next 2 T cell receptor beta chains were all read from a single sample in a study of T cell responses to AZD1222 COVID-19 vaccine. Profiling relied on immunoSEQ multiplex PCR, and the TCRdb table lists in-frame clones only, not all of them. The sample includes some 150,000 clones, around 86% of them seen just once. Here the sequenced sample was peripheral blood, taken 28 days after the second AZD1222 dose. Receptors originate from an adult who received the AZD1222 COVID-19 vaccine.

The genes are TRBV2 and TRBJ2-5; D is undetermined. Trimming removed 8 bases at V and 4 bases at J, with 17 bases between. This CDR3 has 14 amino acids. Germline V lookup: CDR1 SNHLY, CDR2 FYNNEI. The CDR3 DNA reads TGTGCCAGCCGAAGAAGAGTGAATGGAGAGACCCAGTACTTC. It encodes CASRRRVNGETQYF.

This clone was seen once. One junction end disagrees with the germline gene, perhaps due to a read error. The V and J genes are TRBV5-1 and TRBJ1-1, with 9 bases that match TRBD1. Per germline, CDR1 SGHRS and CDR2 YFSETQ. CDR3 length: 13 residues. The CDR3 is CASSFWTGDETFF. Written as DNA, the CDR3 is TGCGCCAGCAGCTTCTGGACAGGGGATGAAACTTTCTTT.